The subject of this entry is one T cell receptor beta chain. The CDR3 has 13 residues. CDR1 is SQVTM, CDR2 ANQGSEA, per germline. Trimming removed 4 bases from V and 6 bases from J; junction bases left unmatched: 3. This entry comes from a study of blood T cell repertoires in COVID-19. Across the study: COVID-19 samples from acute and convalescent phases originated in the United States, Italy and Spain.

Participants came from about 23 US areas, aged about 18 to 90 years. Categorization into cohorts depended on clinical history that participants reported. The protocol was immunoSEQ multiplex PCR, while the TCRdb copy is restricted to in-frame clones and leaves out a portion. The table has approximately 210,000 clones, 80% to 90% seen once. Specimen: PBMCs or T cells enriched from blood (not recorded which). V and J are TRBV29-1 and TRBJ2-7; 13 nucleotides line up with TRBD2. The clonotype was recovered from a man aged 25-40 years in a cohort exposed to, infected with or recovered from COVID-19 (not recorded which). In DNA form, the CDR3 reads TGCAGCGTTGGGACTAGCGGGAGTAGCGAGCAGTACTTC. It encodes CSVGTSGSSEQYF.